The 27 T cell receptor beta chains reported below all come from one sample, sequenced in a study of shared clonotypes between healthy human individuals. Profiling relied on immunoSEQ multiplex PCR, and the TCRdb table lists in-frame clones only, not all of them. Among 2 million to 3 million clones listed, over 85% were seen once. The sequenced sample was naive CD4+ T cells from PBMCs. The subset here: CD45RA+ positively selected. These receptors all come from a man between 18 and 29 years old in good health. Some clones in this sample may be carry-over from other donors' samples.

The chain combines TRBV28 with TRBJ1-1, with 10 bases that match TRBD1. V was pared by 4 bases and J by 6 bases, with 17 bases of the junction left unmatched. The CDR3 has 18 residues. From germline, CDR1 is MDHEN and CDR2 SYDVKM. The CDR3 nucleotides read TGTGCCAGCAGTTACAATACACCGGGACAGGGGATGGTGCCTGAAGCTTTCTTT. Its translation: CASSYNTPGQGMVPEAFF.

This chain links TRBV5-1 with TRBJ2-3; TRBD2 might be the D (7 bases). Germline loops: CDR1 SGHRS, CDR2 YFSETQ. The CDR3 runs 15 residues. V was pared by 4 bases and J by 0 bases, with 12 bases between. CDR3 nucleotide sequence: TGCGCCAGCAGCAACGCGGGGGCTAGCACAGATACGCAGTATTTT. As protein: CASSNAGASTDTQYF.

The chain recombines TRBV4-3 with TRBJ2-7; 11 bases align to TRBD2. J lost 6 bases, V lost 4 bases, and 11 bases had no gene match. The CDR3 loop spans 16 amino acids. Per the germline V gene, CDR1 is LGHNA and CDR2 is YSLEER. The CDR3 spells CASSPALGLAGAEQYF. The CDR3 bases are TGCGCCAGCAGCCCCGCTCTCGGACTAGCGGGCGCCGAGCAGTACTTC.

V is TRBV11-2 and J is TRBJ1-2; D might be TRBD1 (6 bases). This CDR3 region has 16 residues. Trimming removed 2 bases at V and 4 bases at J, with 17 bases between. Germline CDR1 is SGHAT and CDR2 is FQNNGV. The CDR3, as DNA: TGTGCCAGCAGCTTATATCCATCTCGGACAGCCTATGGCTACACCTTC. Translation gives CASSLYPSRTAYGYTF.

The gene calls are TRBV28 and TRBJ2-7; TRBD1 or TRBD2 may be the D gene (5 bases each). This CDR3 is built from 10 residues. Germline values: CDR1 MDHEN, CDR2 SYDVKM. The ends were cut back, 8 bases at V and 6 bases at J, with 8 bases in the middle. The CDR3 nucleotides are TGTGCCAGCCTCGGGACCGAGCAGTACTTC. This codes for CASLGTEQYF. Full variable domain (missing parts from reference TRBV28 and TRBJ2-7): DVKVTQSSRYLVKRTGEKVFLECVQDMDHENMFWYRQDPGLGLRLIYFSYDVKMKEKGDIPEGYSVSREKKERFSLILESASTNQTSMYLCASLGTEQYFGPGTRLTVT.

The V gene is TRBV28, the J gene TRBJ1-5; possible D gene TRBD1, 6 bases. V was clipped by 3 bases and J by 5 bases, with 14 bases between them. This CDR3 is built from 15 residues. Germline CDR1 MDHEN, CDR2 SYDVKM. The CDR3 loop is CASSFATGGHQPQHF. CDR3 DNA: TGTGCCAGCAGTTTTGCAACCGGGGGCCATCAGCCCCAGCATTTT.

The table lists this clone with a count of one. The CDR3 region has the DNA TGCGCCAGCAGCCATACTAGCAGAGAAGAGACCCAGTACTTC. It codes for CASSHTSREETQYF. The J gene is TRBJ2-5, the V gene TRBV5-1; TRBD2 might be the D (6 bases). Per the germline V gene, CDR1 is SGHRS and CDR2 is YFSETQ. The ends were cut back, 4 bases at V and 3 bases at J, with 13 bases in the middle. The CDR3 covers 14 residues. Full variable domain (remainder filled in from reference TRBV5-1 and TRBJ2-5): KAGVTQTPRYLIKTRGQQVTLSCSPISGHRSVSWYQQTPGQGLQFLFEYFSETQRNKGNFPGRFSGRQFSNSRSEMNVSTLELGDSALYLCASSHTSREETQYFGPGTRLLVL.

The chain links TRBV4-3 to TRBJ2-7; 7 nucleotides agree with TRBD1. Germline V gene data show CDR1 as LGHNA and CDR2 as YSLEER. V was pared by 1 base and J by 6 bases, with 12 bases of the junction left unmatched. The CDR3 spans 16 residues. The CDR3 loop reads CASSQGQGVYTGEQYF. In nucleotides, the CDR3 is TGCGCCAGCAGCCAAGGACAGGGTGTCTATACCGGCGAGCAGTACTTC.

This chain connects TRBV11-1 to TRBJ2-7; D unclear. The CDR3 has 13 amino acids. V was clipped by 3 bases and J by 2 bases, with 8 bases between them. Germline-derived CDR1 and CDR2 are SGHAT and FQDESV (reference sequence). CDR3: CASSFVGTYEQYF. CDR3 DNA sequence: TGTGCCAGCAGCTTTGTTGGGACCTACGAGCAGTACTTC.

CDR3 protein: CASSPGTVTGELFF. Here the CDR3 DNA reads TGTGCCAGCTCACCGGGGACAGTAACCGGGGAGCTGTTTTTT. The chain combines TRBV18 with TRBJ2-2; 7 bases match TRBD1. Germline values: CDR1 KGHSH, CDR2 LQKENI. After removal of 3 bases from V and 5 bases from J, the junction contained 3 bases not matched to a gene. The CDR3 length is 14 residues. The full variable domain, in which reference TRBV18 and TRBJ2-2 provide the parts outside the CDR3, is NAGVMQNPRHLVRRRGQEARLRCSPMKGHSHVYWYRQLPEEGLKFMVYLQKENIIDESGMPKERFSAEFPKEGPSILRIQQVVRGDSAAYFCASSPGTVTGELFFGEGSRLTVL.

The rearrangement uses TRBV5-1 and TRBJ1-4; D is possibly TRBD1 (5 bases). Trimming left V 0 bases short and J 6 bases short, with 15 bases between. The CDR3 is 16 amino acids. Germline V lookup: CDR1 SGHRS, CDR2 YFSETQ. This chain's CDR3 is CASSLGRSGLYEKLFF. The DNA of the CDR3 is TGCGCCAGCAGCTTGGGGAGGTCAGGGTTATATGAAAAACTGTTTTTT.

This clone has just one count. The V call is TRBV19, the J call TRBJ2-7, with D hard to call. This CDR3 region has 14 residues. Germline CDR1 LNHDA, CDR2 SQIVND (reference sequence). The V gene lost 4 bases and the J gene lost 2 bases, with 12 bases spanning the gap. The CDR3 DNA follows: TGTGCCAGTAGTAGACAACCTAATACCTACGAGCAGTACTTC. Its translation: CASSRQPNTYEQYF.

The chain has TRBV6-6 and TRBJ2-1; D is unclear. This CDR3 is built from 13 residues. V was shortened by 7 bases and J by 2 bases, with 9 bases between the two germline ends. Germline CDR1 MNHNY, CDR2 SVGAGI (reference sequence). Here the CDR3 DNA reads TGTGCCAGCACCAGATCGACCTACAATGAGCAGTTCTTC. Amino acids: CASTRSTYNEQFF.

Comments on this clone: Different DNA sequences within this sample yield the same CDR3. V gene TRBV5-1 combines with J gene TRBJ2-5; TRBD1 aligns across 9 bases. V lost 0 bases and J lost 4; bases outside the gene matches: 1. The CDR3 totals 14 residues. Germline V gives CDR1 SGHRS, CDR2 YFSETQ. As DNA, the CDR3 is TGCGCCAGCAGCTTGGGACAGGGGGTAGAGACCCAGTACTTC. Its translation is CASSLGQGVETQYF.

The genes are TRBV19 and TRBJ1-3, with D perhaps matching TRBD1 (5 bases). Germline V gene data show CDR1 as LNHDA and CDR2 as SQIVND (reference sequence). The CDR3 covers 13 residues. Between the trimmed V and J ends, which lost 6 bases and 2 bases, there was a span of 8 bases. In nucleotides, the CDR3 is TGTGCCAGTAGAGAGACAGCTGGAAACACCATATATTTT. This gives the protein CASRETAGNTIYF.

The chain uses TRBV28 and TRBJ2-3, with 8 bases aligning to TRBD2. V lost 2 bases to trimming and J lost 7 bases; unmatched junction nucleotides: 11. CDR3 length equals 16 residues. Germline loops: CDR1 MDHEN, CDR2 SYDVKM. In nucleotides, the CDR3 is TGTGCCAGCAGTTTAACCCCGGGTAGCGGGACCTATACGCAGTATTTT. This translates into CASSLTPGSGTYTQYF.

The chain uses TRBV28 and TRBJ1-5; 8 bases agree with TRBD1. Germline V gene lookup returns CDR1 MDHEN and CDR2 SYDVKM. The V and J ends lost 2 bases and 3 bases, in that order; junction bases with no gene match: 15. The CDR3 consists of 19 residues. The DNA of the CDR3 is TGTGCCAGCAGTTTAATAACATCCGGGACAGGTGCAATCAATCAGCCCCAGCATTTT. Translating it yields CASSLITSGTGAINQPQHF.

The rearrangement joins TRBV28 to TRBJ2-4, with a possible D match to TRBD1 (5 bases). Trimming stripped 3 bases from V and 5 bases from J, with 20 bases between. The V gene's germline CDR1 is MDHEN and CDR2 SYDVKM. This CDR3 spans 17 amino acids. CDR3 nucleotides: TGTGCCAGCAGTTTTTCCGGTGCGTGGACATCCCAAAACATTCAGTACTTC. Encoded protein: CASSFSGAWTSQNIQYF. Drawing the rest from reference TRBV28 and TRBJ2-4, the complete variable domain is DVKVTQSSRYLVKRTGEKVFLECVQDMDHENMFWYRQDPGLGLRLIYFSYDVKMKEKGDIPEGYSVSREKKERFSLILESASTNQTSMYLCASSFSGAWTSQNIQYFGAGTRLSVL.

The chain employs TRBV5-1 and TRBJ1-1, with 8 bases identical to TRBD1. The germline CDR1 and CDR2 sequences are SGHRS and YFSETQ. This CDR3 region has 15 residues. The J segment lost 2 bases and the V segment lost 4 bases, leaving 7 bases of the junction unmatched. The CDR3 DNA follows: TGCGCCAGCAGCGCAGGGACAGGTAGAAACACTGAAGCTTTCTTT. Translating gives CASSAGTGRNTEAFF.

The chain links TRBV7-9 to TRBJ1-4; 7 bases fit TRBD1. V was pared by 5 bases and J by 8 bases, with 17 bases of the junction left unmatched. Germline V gives CDR1 SEHNR, CDR2 FQNEAQ (reference sequence). This CDR3 contains 17 residues. CDR3 sequence: CASSQINYRGGEEKLFF. CDR3 sequence (DNA): TGTGCCAGCAGCCAAATAAACTACAGGGGTGGGGAAGAAAAACTGTTTTTT.

J is TRBJ1-2 and V is TRBV28; D is uncertain. The length of the CDR3 is 12 residues. Trimming removed 7 bases at V and 0 bases at J, with 6 bases between. The germline V gene has CDR1 MDHEN and CDR2 SYDVKM. The CDR3 here is CASTAANYGYTF. CDR3 DNA: TGTGCCAGCACCGCGGCTAACTATGGCTACACCTTC.

The chain employs TRBV19 and TRBJ1-2, with 7 nucleotides matching TRBD1. V shed 5 bases and J 1 base; nucleotides not matched to a gene: 10. Germline lookup yields CDR1 LNHDA and CDR2 SQIVND (reference sequence). This CDR3 region has 16 residues. The CDR3 DNA is TGTGCCAGTAGTCTCCGGACAGGAGGCTTTAACTATGGCTACACCTTC. Translating it yields CASSLRTGGFNYGYTF.

This clone was counted once. The chain carries TRBV6-1 and TRBJ2-7; D gene uncertain. Germline V gene data show CDR1 as MNHNS and CDR2 as SASEGT. The V gene lost 4 bases and the J gene lost 5 bases, with 9 bases spanning the gap. The CDR3 spans 12 residues. CDR3 in amino acids: CASSGDIHEQYF. DNA of the CDR3: TGTGCCAGCAGTGGCGACATCCACGAGCAGTACTTC.

Here the CDR3 reads CASSLWFGQNTEAFF. Written as DNA, the CDR3 is TGTGCCAGCAGTTTATGGTTCGGACAGAACACTGAAGCTTTCTTT. The genes are TRBV28 and TRBJ1-1; possibly TRBD1 for D (5 bases). V was cut by 0 bases and J by 1 base, with 9 bases left in between. This CDR3 is built from 15 residues. Germline lookup yields CDR1 MDHEN and CDR2 SYDVKM.

The rearrangement links TRBV5-1 to TRBJ2-1; perhaps TRBD2 as D (6 bases). The CDR3 is 16 amino acids. Germline-derived CDR1 and CDR2 are SGHRS and YFSETQ. The V end was cut by 7 bases, the J end by 8 bases, with 25 bases between. CDR3 in amino acids: CASSPQANGRVDEQFF. The CDR3 DNA reads TGCGCCAGCTCCCCCCAAGCCAACGGGAGAGTCGATGAGCAGTTCTTC.

The gene calls are TRBV29-1 and TRBJ1-1; D might be TRBD1 (5 bases). The CDR3 is made up of 14 amino acids. Germline CDR1 is SQVTM and CDR2 is ANQGSEA. The germline V and J ends were trimmed by 5 bases and 1 base, with 14 bases remaining between them. CDR3 loop: CSVYNPGANTEAFF. The DNA of the CDR3 is TGCAGCGTTTATAACCCCGGGGCGAACACTGAAGCTTTCTTT.

J is TRBJ1-1 and V is TRBV7-9; D is unresolved. CDR3 length equals 14 residues. V was shortened by 5 bases and J by 4 bases, with 14 bases between the two germline ends. Germline CDR1 reads SEHNR; CDR2 reads FQNEAQ (reference sequence). CDR3 residues: CASSQGTPGTEAFF. CDR3 nucleotides: TGTGCCAGCAGCCAAGGAACCCCTGGCACTGAAGCTTTCTTT.